This T cell receptor (beta chain) came from a study of shared clonotypes between healthy human individuals. This clone was recorded a few times. Sequenced by immunoSEQ multiplex PCR; TCRdb stores in-frame clones only, minus some. Of under 1,100,000 clones in the sample, approximately 72% are singletons; the top ten hold around 1.5%. The V end was cut by 0 bases, the J end by 6 bases, with 8 bases between. CDR1 and CDR2 from the germline V gene are SGHDN and FVKESK. The CDR3 is 13 residues long. All of the donors resided in Nashville, Tennessee, and each was a Caucasian adult. The source is a man in his late teens or twenties in good health. The V call is TRBV14, the J call TRBJ1-1, with D unclear. Material for sequencing was memory CD4+ T cells sorted from blood. Subset denoted: CD45RA-negative fraction. CDR3 DNA: TGTGCCAGCAGCCAAGATTTGGCCTCTGAAGCTTTCTTT. Protein product: CASSQDLASEAFF.